The rows below give T cell receptor beta chains drawn from one sample of a study of cytomegalovirus exposure and HLA in healthy donors. The data were produced by immunoSEQ multiplex PCR, yet TCRdb's version contains in-frame clones alone and is incomplete. The sample totals tens of thousands of clones; its top ten clones hold approximately 26%. Sequences were obtained from PBMCs. The receptor set was obtained from a middle-aged man in good health and CMV-seropositive. Each CDR3 is given with its conserved first and last residue. D genes are given only for firm matches.

j_gene	d_gene	v_gene	CDR3nt	CDR3aa
TRBJ1-4	TRBD1	TRBV7-2	TGTGCCAGCAGCCCACAGGGGGGGAGTGAAAAACTGTTTTTT	CASSPQGGSEKLFF
TRBJ2-1	NA	TRBV2	TGTGCCAGCAGTGATAGCTGGTTTATCCACAATGAGCAGTTCTTC	CASSDSWFIHNEQFF
TRBJ2-7	NA	TRBV7-8	TGTGCCAGCAGCTCTATGGAAGGGACTGCCGCCTACGAGCAGTACTTC	CASSSMEGTAAYEQYF
TRBJ1-2	TRBD1	TRBV4-3	TGCGCCAGCAGCCAAAGCCGGACAGGAACTAACTATGGCTACACCTTC	CASSQSRTGTNYGYTF
TRBJ2-1	TRBD2	TRBV4-2	TGTGCCAGCAGCCAAGATTCGGCTAGCGGGGTGGGTGAGCAGTTCTTC	CASSQDSASGVGEQFF
TRBJ2-1	TRBD2	TRBV7-9	TGTGCCAGCAGCTCGACTAGCGGGAGTGATGAGCAGTTCTTC	CASSSTSGSDEQFF
TRBJ2-1	NA	TRBV11-1	TGTGCAACTCGGGGTTACAATGAGCAGTTCTTC	CATRGYNEQFF
TRBJ1-4	NA	TRBV11-2	TGTGCCAGCAGCTTGGGCTTCGTCAGCAGAATTCGGTTT	CASSLGFVSRIRF
TRBJ2-3	NA	TRBV7-7	TGTGCCAGCAGCTCGACAGCATTCACAGATACGCAGTATTTT	CASSSTAFTDTQYF
TRBJ2-1	NA	TRBV14	TGTGCCAGCAGCTGGTCCAGTCTTCCTGAGCAGTTCTTC	CASSWSSLPEQFF
TRBJ1-1	TRBD1	TRBV18	TGTGCCAGCTCACCCCCGGGACAGCTGAACACTGAAGCTTTCTTT	CASSPPGQLNTEAFF
TRBJ1-5	NA	TRBV15	TGTGCCACCAGCAGAGATCCGGGTAATAGCAATCAGCCCCAGCATTTT	CATSRDPGNSNQPQHF
TRBJ2-1	TRBD2	TRBV7-2	TGTGCCAGCAGCTTAGCTGACGGGAGGAATGAGCAGTTCTTC	CASSLADGRNEQFF
TRBJ2-5	TRBD2	TRBV7-8	TGTGCCAGCGGCAAACTAGCGGGGGTCGGGGAGACCCAGTACTTC	CASGKLAGVGETQYF
TRBJ2-7	TRBD2	TRBV9	TGTGCCAGCAGCGTCGGCGGGAGGGCCAACTACGAGCAGTACTTC	CASSVGGRANYEQYF
TRBJ1-2	NA	TRBV5-5	TGTGCCAGCAGCTTGTTGGGCTCTGGCTACACCTTC	CASSLLGSGYTF
TRBJ2-5	TRBD2	TRBV11-1	TGTGCCAGCAGCTTAACGATAGCGGGAGAGGGATTGGAGACCCAGTACTTC	CASSLTIAGEGLETQYF
TRBJ2-3	TRBD2	TRBV9	TGTGCCAGCGCCGGCGTAGGCGGGGGAGATACGCAGTATTTT	CASAGVGGGDTQYF
TRBJ2-5	TRBD2	TRBV7-2	TGTGCCAGCAGTTCAAGGACTAGCCAAGAGACCCAGTACTTC	CASSSRTSQETQYF
TRBJ1-2	TRBD1	TRBV10-1	TGCGCCATCTACAGGGGAGGCTACACCTTC	CAIYRGGYTF
TRBJ1-3	NA	TRBV5-1	TGCGCCAGCAAGTTGACCCCGGGGAACCAAAACACCATATATTTT	CASKLTPGNQNTIYF
TRBJ2-5	NA	TRBV7-2	TGTGCCAGCAGCTCACAGATGACCCAGTACTTC	CASSSQMTQYF
TRBJ2-1	TRBD2	TRBV18	TGTGCCAGCTCACCTTGGACTAGCGGGAGCGATGAGCAGTTCTTC	CASSPWTSGSDEQFF
TRBJ1-5	NA	TRBV28	TGTGCCAGCAGTTTATACAGGGCGGTTCAGCCCCAGCATTTT	CASSLYRAVQPQHF
TRBJ2-1	TRBD2	TRBV9	TGTGCCAGCAGCGTAGGACTAGCGGAGATAAAAAGCTCCTACAATGAGCAGTTCTTC	CASSVGLAEIKSSYNEQFF
TRBJ2-1	NA	TRBV9	TGTGCCAGCGCGGACGGGAGTTACAATGAGCAGTTCTTC	CASADGSYNEQFF
TRBJ1-2	TRBD1	TRBV29-1	TGCAGCGTTGAACTTACCAGGGGGCGCGTCTATGGCTACACCTTC	CSVELTRGRVYGYTF
TRBJ2-1	TRBD2	TRBV5-1	TGCGCCAGCAGCCTCACCGGGACTAGTCTCAATGAGCAGTTCTTC	CASSLTGTSLNEQFF
TRBJ2-7	NA	TRBV20-1	TGCAGTGCTAGAATCGGCGAGCAGTACTTC	CSARIGEQYF
TRBJ1-1	TRBD1	TRBV19	TGTGCCAGTAGTAAAACGGGACAGTTGAACACTGAAGCTTTCTTT	CASSKTGQLNTEAFF
TRBJ2-5	TRBD2	TRBV27	TGTGCCAGCAGTCGGCGGGAGGCCATCCAAGAGACCCAGTACTTC	CASSRREAIQETQYF
TRBJ2-3	NA	TRBV4-3	TGCGCCAGCAGCCAAGATCTCCGAGGATTGGGCACAGATACGCAGTATTTT	CASSQDLRGLGTDTQYF
TRBJ2-5	NA	TRBV28	TGTGCCAGCAAAATGGGAGTCCGCGAGACCCAGTACTTC	CASKMGVRETQYF
TRBJ2-3	NA	TRBV30	TGTGCCGGGGAGAACTTCCCTTCTAGTGCAGATACGCAGTATTTT	CAGENFPSSADTQYF
TRBJ1-1	NA	TRBV5-1	TGCGCCAGCAGCTTGGAGGGGCCAGCGAACACTGAAGCTTTCTTT	CASSLEGPANTEAFF
TRBJ2-1	NA	TRBV12-5	TGTGCTAGTGGTCCAGGAGCTAGCGTCAATGAGCACTTCTTC	CASGPGASVNEHFF
TRBJ2-3	NA	TRBV7-9	TGTGCCAGCAAGAGAGGGCCAAGCACAGATACGCAGTATTTT	CASKRGPSTDTQYF
TRBJ2-3	TRBD2	TRBV27	TGTGCCAGCAGTTTCGGGACTAGCGGGAGAAATACGCAGTATTTT	CASSFGTSGRNTQYF
TRBJ2-2	NA	TRBV6-5	TGTGCCAGCGCCCGGACAGCCAGCACCGGGGAGCTGTTTTTT	CASARTASTGELFF
TRBJ2-4	NA	TRBV5-1	TGCGCCAGCGCCCGGGGTAGGAAAAACATTCAGTACTTC	CASARGRKNIQYF
TRBJ1-1	NA	TRBV7-2	TGTGCCAGCAGCTTAGGGGGCATGAACACTGAAGCTTTCTTT	CASSLGGMNTEAFF
TRBJ2-1	TRBD1	TRBV5-6	TGTGCCAGCAGCGGGACAGACAATGAGCAGTTCTTC	CASSGTDNEQFF
TRBJ2-5	NA	TRBV7-7	TGTGCCAGCAGCCCCCGCGGTGGAGAGACCCAGTACTTC	CASSPRGGETQYF
TRBJ1-2	NA	TRBV4-3	TGCGCCAGCAGCCAAGTCCCAGGGATCGTCTATGGCTACACCTTC	CASSQVPGIVYGYTF
TRBJ1-5	NA	TRBV10-1	TGCGCCAGCAGTGAGTTGCAGGAAATCTACGCTGCGAATCAGCCCCAGCATTTT	CASSELQEIYAANQPQHF
TRBJ2-7	TRBD2	TRBV7-6	TGTGCCAGCAGCTTAGGGGAGCGGGAGTATTCCTACGAGCAGTACTTC	CASSLGEREYSYEQYF
TRBJ2-7	NA	TRBV7-5	TGTGCCAGAAGCTTAAGCGGGAGCCGAGGTACGGGGCGCGAGCAGTACTTC	CARSLSGSRGTGREQYF
TRBJ2-7	TRBD1	TRBV5-6	TGTGCCAGCAGCGCGGGGACAGGGAACTACGAGCAGTACTTC	CASSAGTGNYEQYF
TRBJ2-1	TRBD2	TRBV9	TGTGCCAGCAGCGGCGCTAGCGGATCCTACAATGAGCAGTTCTTC	CASSGASGSYNEQFF
TRBJ1-5	NA	TRBV6-4	TGTGCCAGCAGTGAGTCGTCAGAGGGCAATCAGCCCCAGCATTTT	CASSESSEGNQPQHF
TRBJ2-5	NA	TRBV7-7	TGTGCTAGCAGCTTAGGGTCGGGGAGCCAAGAGACCCAGTACTTC	CASSLGSGSQETQYF
TRBJ1-1	NA	TRBV27	TGTGCCAGCAGTTTACAGATCAGGACTGAAGCTTTCTTT	CASSLQIRTEAFF
TRBJ2-1	TRBD1	TRBV19	TGTGCCAGTAGCATTCCGGGGACAGGCAATGAGCAGTTCTTC	CASSIPGTGNEQFF
TRBJ2-7	NA	TRBV5-4	TGTGCCAGCAGCCACGGGGACAACTACGAGCAGTACTTC	CASSHGDNYEQYF
TRBJ2-2	TRBD1	TRBV6-6	TGTGCCAGCCTGACAGGGGATTCGGGGGAGCTGTTTTTT	CASLTGDSGELFF